This T cell receptor (beta chain) came from a study of cytotoxic CD8 clonotypes in ibrutinib-treated CLL. Study-level information: Once patients had received a median approximately eleven months of treatment, range 6 to 36, response samples were obtained.

Germline V gives CDR1 SEHNR, CDR2 FQNEAQ (reference sequence). Deletions cut 1 base from V and 3 bases from J, with 6 bases between. The CDR3 sequence is 13 residues long. Produced via immunoSEQ multiplex PCR; TCRdb's table is partial and in-frame only. The sample records 130,000 or so clones, 60% to 80% being singletons. Overall study results and limits: Rare overall, public clonotypes shrank or held steady under therapy. Sustained-remission and progressing patients were not sampled at matched times.

As to this clone: Its antigen remains unidentified.

The chain links TRBV7-9 to TRBJ1-2; D gene ambiguous. Material: PBMCs, obtained after 12 months of ibrutinib treatment. The receptor was derived from a human donor with chronic lymphocytic leukemia. The CDR3 region is CASSLGRYYGYTF. The CDR3 DNA sequence: TGTGCCAGCAGCTTAGGCAGATACTATGGCTACACCTTC.